Given below is one T cell receptor (beta chain) in context. Its specificity is not known. A much larger clone is a single base away; this may be a read error. Each CDR3 protein gets one entry after TCRdb re-called the reads with MiXCR. Of about 770,000 distinct CDR3 sequences listed, almost 30% are singletons. The length of the CDR3 is 11 residues. In germline, CDR1 is SGHTA, CDR2 FQGNSA. The data are from a study of T cell repertoires in cytomegalovirus infection. This receptor was obtained from a human donor in good health (CMV status not recorded). Some clones in this sample may be carry-over from other donors' samples. The chain employs TRBV7-2 and TRBJ1-2, with D hard to call. Source: cultured CD8+ T cells from PBMCs, taken from culture after CMV antigen stimulation. DNA of the CDR3: TGTGCCAGCCAGACTAACTATGGCTACGCCTTC. It yields the protein CASQTNYGYAF.